Below, 27 T cell receptor beta chains from the same sample are listed, as sequenced in a study of CD8+CD57+ T cells in acquired aplastic anemia. Profiles of TCR beta VDJ and CDR3 were generated from a genomic DNA template. TCRdb itself ran the reads through MiXCR, one entry per CDR3 protein. The table lists 150,000 to 180,000 distinct CDR3 sequences, 40% to 65% of them singletons. Only patients with CD8+CD57+ cell expansion on flow cytometry were chosen for sequencing. Sequencing was done on a sample of sorted CD4+, CD8+, or CD8+CD57+ T cells (not recorded which) from PBMCs. The receptors originated from a human donor with aplastic anemia.

This clonotype was counted a single time. This rearrangement joins TRBV2 to TRBJ2-1; 10 bases align to TRBD2. J was trimmed by 8 bases and V by 6 bases; bases with no gene match: 13. The CDR3 length is 16 residues. Germline V gene lookup returns CDR1 SNHLY and CDR2 FYNNEI. CDR3: CASSPGLASLGDEQFF. CDR3 in DNA: TGTGCCAGCAGCCCGGGACTAGCGTCGTTAGGAGATGAGCAGTTCTTC.

A word on this clonotype: The CDR3 does not end in the conserved phenylalanine or tryptophan, so this is likely a read error. The chain employs TRBV12-3 or TRBV12-4 and TRBJ1-1; 8 nucleotides match TRBD1. With 3 bases clipped from V and 2 bases from J, the junction kept 5 bases outside the gene matches. The length of the CDR3 is 15 residues. CDR3 sequence (DNA): TGTGCCAGCAGTTTGTTCAGGGGGCTAAACACTGAAGCTTTCTCT. As protein: CASSLFRGLNTEAFS.

The chain is built from TRBV24-1 and TRBJ1-2; D is ambiguous. Trimming left V 1 base short and J 3 bases short, with 8 bases between. Germline V lookup: CDR1 KGHDR, CDR2 SFDVKD. The CDR3 spans 14 residues. The CDR3 sequence is CATSDLGRYYGYTF. DNA of the CDR3: TGTGCCACCAGTGATTTAGGACGCTACTATGGCTACACCTTC.

The V call is TRBV20-1, the J call TRBJ2-3; D is unresolved. The CDR3 sequence is 14 residues long. Germline CDR1 reads DFQATT; CDR2 reads SNEGSKA (reference sequence). Trimming removed 6 bases at V and 0 bases at J, with 13 bases between. CDR3 in amino acids: CSAHDARSTDTQYF. As DNA, the CDR3 is TGCAGTGCGCACGACGCGAGGAGCACAGATACGCAGTATTTT.

Of note for this clonotype: Mismatch with germline at one junction end may stem from a read error. V is TRBV7-2 and J is TRBJ2-5; the D is unclear. Per the germline V gene, CDR1 is SGHTA and CDR2 is FQGNSA. There are 13 residues in the CDR3. The CDR3 reads CASSLAFQETQYF. In DNA form, the CDR3 reads TGTGCCAGCAGCTTAGCGTTCCAAGAGACTCAGTACTTC.

This clonotype was counted a few times. The chain joins TRBV12-5 to TRBJ2-7; TRBD1 is a possible D gene (5 bases). Trimming left V 5 bases short and J 1 base short, with 15 bases between. Looked up from germline, CDR1 is LGHNT and CDR2 is FRNRAP. CDR3 length: 15 amino acids. Written as DNA, the CDR3 is TGTGCTAGTGGTACCCCAGGGCTAGATTCCTACGAGCAGTACGTC. Translated, it gives CASGTPGLDSYEQYV.

This clonotype was detected ten times or more. This chain connects TRBV7-6 to TRBJ1-1; a possible D gene is TRBD1 (5 bases). CDR1 and CDR2 from the germline V gene are SGHVS and FNYEAQ. V was cut by 5 bases and J by 2 bases, with 9 bases left in between. The CDR3 runs 13 residues. The CDR3 protein is CASSLGENTEAFF. The CDR3, as DNA: TGTGCCAGCAGCCTAGGGGAAAACACTGAAGCTTTCTTT.

The V gene is TRBV20-1, the J gene TRBJ2-1; a possible D gene is TRBD2 (5 bases). The CDR3 is made up of 16 amino acids. Between the trimmed V and J ends, which lost 3 bases and 2 bases, there was a span of 17 bases. CDR1 and CDR2 from the germline V gene are DFQATT and SNEGSKA (reference sequence). The CDR3 DNA follows: TGCAGTGCTAGGGCGGGTTCGTCGACGGCCTACAATGAGCAGTTCTTC. Its protein is CSARAGSSTAYNEQFF.

The chain uses TRBV20-1 and TRBJ2-7; the D call may be TRBD1 or TRBD2 (5 bases each). The V and J ends lost 4 bases and 4 bases respectively, with 14 bases between them. Germline V CDR1 and CDR2: DFQATT, SNEGSKA (reference sequence). The CDR3 is 13 residues long. The CDR3 region has the DNA TGCAGTGCTATACCCAGGGAGCTTTACGAGCAGTACTTC. Amino acids: CSAIPRELYEQYF.

V is TRBV2 and J is TRBJ1-5; TRBD1 is a possible D gene (6 bases). The CDR3 has 17 residues. V dropped 6 bases and J dropped 0 bases, with 18 bases sitting between them. Germline CDR1 is SNHLY and CDR2 is FYNNEI. CDR3 amino acids: CASRREGGLYSNQPQHF. CDR3 bases: TGTGCCAGCAGGCGTGAGGGGGGACTGTATAGCAATCAGCCCCAGCATTTT.

This clonotype was counted many times. The rearrangement uses TRBV7-8 and TRBJ2-7; 10 positions agree with TRBD1. The germline gives CDR1 SGHVS, CDR2 FQNEAQ. The CDR3 consists of 16 residues. V lost 5 bases and J lost 3; bases outside the gene matches: 10. Here the CDR3 DNA reads TGTGCCAGCAGCCCGAGACGGACAGGGGGTGGCTACGAGCAGTACTTC. This codes for CASSPRRTGGGYEQYF.

The chain is built from TRBV5-1 and TRBJ1-1; D unresolved. Germline CDR1 and CDR2: SGHRS and YFSETQ. The CDR3 length is 12 residues. Trimming took 4 bases from V and 6 from J, leaving 10 bases between them. CDR3 region: CASSDVGSEAFF. The CDR3 nucleotides read TGCGCCAGCAGCGACGTGGGGTCTGAAGCTTTCTTT.

This clonotype was counted a single time. The conserved phenylalanine or tryptophan normally closing the CDR3 is absent here, so this likely arose from a read error. This chain connects TRBV7-8 to TRBJ1-6; no reliable D call. The CDR3 is made up of 12 amino acids. The germline gives CDR1 SGHVS, CDR2 FQNEAQ. V gave up 9 bases and J gave up 10 bases, with 13 bases separating them. CDR3 sequence: CASNSGKSPLHS. The CDR3 region has the DNA TGTGCCAGTAACTCCGGTAAGTCACCCCTCCACTCT.

The gene calls are TRBV19 and TRBJ1-1, with 7 bases lining up with TRBD1. Germline trimming cut 9 bases from V and 3 bases from J; bases unmatched to any gene: 7. This CDR3 is 13 amino acids long. Germline-derived CDR1 and CDR2 are LNHDA and SQIVND (reference sequence). As DNA, the CDR3 is TGTGCCAGCCTCCCCCAGGGGGACACTGAAGCTTTCTTT. It codes for CASLPQGDTEAFF.

This clonotype was found many times. This rearrangement joins TRBV2 to TRBJ2-3, with TRBD1 identical over 11 bases. With V trimmed by 8 bases and J by 3 bases, 10 bases remained unmatched. The length of the CDR3 is 16 residues. The germline gives CDR1 SNHLY, CDR2 FYNNEI. Written as DNA, the CDR3 is TGTGCCAGCTTTGGGTCCCGGGACAGGGGGACAGATACGCAGTATTTT. Translated: CASFGSRDRGTDTQYF.

Concerning this clonotype: One end of the junction is discordant with germline, which a read error may explain. The V call is TRBV10-2, the J call TRBJ1-1; D unclear. The CDR3 extends over 12 amino acids. Germline V gene sequence: CDR1 WSHSY, CDR2 SAAADI. The CDR3 DNA reads TGCGCCAGCAGTGAGCGGGCCCCCGAAGCTTCCTTT. Its translation is CASSERAPEASF.

This clonotype was seen more than once but under ten times. An end of the junction does not agree with germline; a read error may underlie this. This chain links TRBV10-2 with TRBJ2-7, with TRBD2 matching 9 bases. The germline V gene encodes CDR1 WSHSY and CDR2 SAAADI. This CDR3 comprises 16 residues. Here the CDR3 DNA reads TGCGTCAGCAGCAAGAGGGCTAGCGGGGCCAATGGAGAGCAGTACTTC. Translated: CVSSKRASGANGEQYF.

This chain connects TRBV20-1 to TRBJ1-2; D is ambiguous. Trimming left V 7 bases short and J 7 bases short, with 16 bases between. CDR1 and CDR2 (germline): DFQATT, SNEGSKA (reference sequence). The CDR3 length is 12 residues. The CDR3 DNA sequence: TGCAGTGGCCTTCAAGGGCAAAGTGGCTACACCTTC. This translates into CSGLQGQSGYTF.

This chain joins TRBV19 and TRBJ2-1; 7 bases match TRBD1. Trimming at V came to 3 bases and at J to 3 bases, leaving 5 bases not matched to a gene. Germline CDR1 is LNHDA and CDR2 is SQIVND (reference sequence). This CDR3 spans 15 amino acids. CDR3 amino acids: CASSMKGDSYNEQFF. The CDR3 nucleotides are TGTGCCAGTAGTATGAAGGGGGACAGCTACAATGAGCAGTTCTTC. Together with reference TRBV19 and TRBJ2-1, the CDR3 gives the full variable domain: DGGITQSPKYLFRKEGQNVTLSCEQNLNHDAMYWYRQDPGQGLRLIYYSQIVNDFQKGDIAEGYSVSREKKESFPLTVTSAQKNPTAFYLCASSMKGDSYNEQFFGPGTRLTVL.

The chain recombines TRBV19 with TRBJ2-3, with 8 bases identical to TRBD2. V was pared by 5 bases and J by 2 bases, with 3 bases of the junction left unmatched. Germline lookup yields CDR1 LNHDA and CDR2 SQIVND (reference sequence). CDR3 length: 14 amino acids. The CDR3 loop reads CASSAGGPTDTQYF. CDR3 nucleotides: TGTGCCAGTAGTGCGGGGGGCCCCACAGATACGCAGTATTTT. The full variable domain, rest sourced from reference TRBV19 and TRBJ2-3, is DGGITQSPKYLFRKEGQNVTLSCEQNLNHDAMYWYRQDPGQGLRLIYYSQIVNDFQKGDIAEGYSVSREKKESFPLTVTSAQKNPTAFYLCASSAGGPTDTQYFGPGTRLTVL.

This clonotype was recorded at least ten times. The rearrangement links TRBV12-3 or TRBV12-4 to TRBJ1-4; D is undetermined. This CDR3 has 14 amino acids. The germline V and J ends were trimmed by 6 bases and 5 bases, with 13 bases remaining between them. CDR3 protein: CASSPTRGNEKLFF. The CDR3 DNA follows: TGTGCCAGCAGCCCAACCCGAGGGAATGAAAAACTGTTTTTT.

V gene TRBV12-3 or TRBV12-4 combines with J gene TRBJ2-1; TRBD2 aligns across 8 bases. The CDR3 has 14 amino acids. The ends lost 8 bases at V and 9 bases at J; junction bases unmatched: 12. In DNA, the CDR3 is TGTGCCAGCGTTCTAGCGGGTGGATCTGGTGAGCAGTTCTTC. It specifies CASVLAGGSGEQFF.

The chain uses TRBV5-6 and TRBJ2-1; D is unresolved. Germline CDR1 is SGHDT and CDR2 is YYEEEE. V shed 2 bases and J shed 6 bases, with 9 bases lying between them. The CDR3 is 13 amino acids. CDR3 DNA sequence: TGTGCCAGCAGCTTTCTTCGCGCCAATGAGCAGTTCTTC. It specifies CASSFLRANEQFF.

The V and J genes are TRBV2 and TRBJ2-5, with 9 bases lining up with TRBD2. The J segment lost 5 bases and the V segment lost 4 bases, leaving 8 bases of the junction unmatched. The length of the CDR3 is 15 residues. The germline V gene encodes CDR1 SNHLY and CDR2 FYNNEI. The CDR3 spells CASSARRGGSETQYF. The CDR3 coding sequence is TGTGCCAGCAGTGCTCGGCGGGGGGGCTCGGAGACCCAGTACTTC.

This clonotype has ten or more counts. This chain connects TRBV10-3 to TRBJ2-7, with D perhaps matching TRBD2 (6 bases). V lost 6 bases, J lost 2 bases, and 14 bases lay in between. Germline-derived CDR1 and CDR2 are ENHRY and SYGVKD. This CDR3 contains 14 residues. In DNA form, the CDR3 reads TGTGCCATCAGGACCGGGACTCTAACCTACGAGCAGTACTTC. Translation gives CAIRTGTLTYEQYF.

This chain uses TRBV11-1 with TRBJ2-6; TRBD1 is a possible D gene (7 bases). Germline loops: CDR1 SGHAT, CDR2 FQDESV (reference sequence). The CDR3 has 19 residues. Deletions cut 2 bases from V and 0 bases from J, with 17 bases between. DNA of the CDR3: TGTGCCAGCAGCTTATCGGCGGGGACAGCGAGCTCTGGGGCCAACGTCCTGACTTTC. Translated, it gives CASSLSAGTASSGANVLTF.

This CDR3 is CASSLGQGATGYTF. In DNA form, the CDR3 reads TGTGCCAGCAGCTTAGGGCAGGGGGCCACTGGCTACACCTTC. The J gene is TRBJ1-2, the V gene TRBV13, with 8 nucleotides matching TRBD1. With 0 bases clipped from V and 7 bases from J, the junction kept 4 bases outside the gene matches. This CDR3 spans 14 amino acids. Germline V gene data show CDR1 as PRHDT and CDR2 as FYEKMQ (reference sequence).